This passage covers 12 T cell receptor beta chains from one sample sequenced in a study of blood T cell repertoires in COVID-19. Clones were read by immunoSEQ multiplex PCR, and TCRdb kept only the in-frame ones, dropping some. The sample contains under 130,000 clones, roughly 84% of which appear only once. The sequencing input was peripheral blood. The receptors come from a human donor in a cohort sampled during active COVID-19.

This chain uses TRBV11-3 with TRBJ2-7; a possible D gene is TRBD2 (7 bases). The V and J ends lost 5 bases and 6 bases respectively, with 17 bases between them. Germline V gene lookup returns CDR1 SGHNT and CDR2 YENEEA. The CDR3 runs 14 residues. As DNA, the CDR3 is TGTGCCAGCAGCGCCGTGGGGGGGGCCCTCGAGCAGTACTTC. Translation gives CASSAVGGALEQYF.

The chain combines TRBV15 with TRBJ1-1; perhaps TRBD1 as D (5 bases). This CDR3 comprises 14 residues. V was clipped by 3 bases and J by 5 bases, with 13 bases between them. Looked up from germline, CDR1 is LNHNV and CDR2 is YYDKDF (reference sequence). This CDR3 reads CATSSRGGRTEAFF. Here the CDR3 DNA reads TGTGCCACCAGCAGTAGGGGCGGTCGGACTGAAGCTTTCTTT.

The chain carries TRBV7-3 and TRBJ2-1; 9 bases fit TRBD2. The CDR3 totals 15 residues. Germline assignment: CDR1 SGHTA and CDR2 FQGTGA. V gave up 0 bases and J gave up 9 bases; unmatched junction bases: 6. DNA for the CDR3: TGTGCCAGCAGCTTAACTAGCGGGGGAGGGAGTGAGCAGTTCTTC. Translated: CASSLTSGGGSEQFF.

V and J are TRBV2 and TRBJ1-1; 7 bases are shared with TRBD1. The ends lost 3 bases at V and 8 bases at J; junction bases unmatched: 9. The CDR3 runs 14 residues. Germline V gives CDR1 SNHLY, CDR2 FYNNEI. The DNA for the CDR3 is TGTGCCAGCAGTGACGGGACAGACTTCGGGGAAGCTTTCTTT. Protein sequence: CASSDGTDFGEAFF. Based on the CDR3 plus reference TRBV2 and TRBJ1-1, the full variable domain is EPEVTQTPSHQVTQMGQEVILRCVPISNHLYFYWYRQILGQKVEFLVSFYNNEISEKSEIFDDQFSVERPDGSNFTLKIRSTKLEDSAMYFCASSDGTDFGEAFFGQGTRLTVV.

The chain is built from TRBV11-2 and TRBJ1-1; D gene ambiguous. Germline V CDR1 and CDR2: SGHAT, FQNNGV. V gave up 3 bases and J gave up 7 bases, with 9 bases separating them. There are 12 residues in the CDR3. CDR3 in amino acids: CASSFSNDEAFF. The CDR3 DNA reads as TGTGCCAGCAGCTTCTCTAACGATGAAGCTTTCTTT.

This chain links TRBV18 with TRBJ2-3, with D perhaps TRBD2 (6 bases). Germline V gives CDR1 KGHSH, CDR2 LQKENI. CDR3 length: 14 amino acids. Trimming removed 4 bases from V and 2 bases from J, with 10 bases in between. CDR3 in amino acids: CASSLASDTDTQYF. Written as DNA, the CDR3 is TGTGCCAGCTCACTGGCTAGCGACACAGATACGCAGTATTTT.

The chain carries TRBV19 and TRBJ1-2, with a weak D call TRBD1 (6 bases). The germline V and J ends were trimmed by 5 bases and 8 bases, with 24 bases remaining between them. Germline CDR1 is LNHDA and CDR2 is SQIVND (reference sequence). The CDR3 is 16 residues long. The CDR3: CASSVVQGHPLGGYTF. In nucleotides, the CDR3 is TGTGCCAGTAGTGTCGTACAGGGACATCCTCTCGGGGGCTACACCTTC.

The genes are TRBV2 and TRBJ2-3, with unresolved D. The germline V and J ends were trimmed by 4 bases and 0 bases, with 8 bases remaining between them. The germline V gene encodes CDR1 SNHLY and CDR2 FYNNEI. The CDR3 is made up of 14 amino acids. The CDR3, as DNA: TGTGCCAGCAGTGTGCTAACTAGCACAGATACGCAGTATTTT. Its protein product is CASSVLTSTDTQYF.

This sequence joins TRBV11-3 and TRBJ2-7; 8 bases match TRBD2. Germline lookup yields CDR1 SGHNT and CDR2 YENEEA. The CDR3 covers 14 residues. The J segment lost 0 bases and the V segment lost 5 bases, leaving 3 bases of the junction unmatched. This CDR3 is CASSATSGSYEQYF. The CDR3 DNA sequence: TGTGCCAGCAGCGCTACTAGCGGCTCCTACGAGCAGTACTTC.

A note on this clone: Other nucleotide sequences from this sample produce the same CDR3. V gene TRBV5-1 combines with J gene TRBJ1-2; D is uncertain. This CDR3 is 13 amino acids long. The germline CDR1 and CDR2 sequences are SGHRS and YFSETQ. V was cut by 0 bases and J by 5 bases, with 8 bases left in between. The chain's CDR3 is CASSLEGGYGYTF. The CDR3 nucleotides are TGCGCCAGCAGCTTGGAGGGAGGGTATGGCTACACCTTC.

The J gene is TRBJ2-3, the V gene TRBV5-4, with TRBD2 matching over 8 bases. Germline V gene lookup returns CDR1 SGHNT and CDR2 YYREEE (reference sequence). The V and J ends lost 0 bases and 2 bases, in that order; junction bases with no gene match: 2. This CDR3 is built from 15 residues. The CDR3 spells CASSLGGGPTDTQYF. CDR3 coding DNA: TGTGCCAGCAGCTTGGGCGGGGGGCCCACAGATACGCAGTATTTT. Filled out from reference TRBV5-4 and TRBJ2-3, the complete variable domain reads ETGVTQSPTHLIKTRGQQVTLRCSSQSGHNTVSWYQQALGQGPQFIFQYYREEENGRGNFPPRFSGLQFPNYSSELNVNALELDDSALYLCASSLGGGPTDTQYFGPGTRLTVL.

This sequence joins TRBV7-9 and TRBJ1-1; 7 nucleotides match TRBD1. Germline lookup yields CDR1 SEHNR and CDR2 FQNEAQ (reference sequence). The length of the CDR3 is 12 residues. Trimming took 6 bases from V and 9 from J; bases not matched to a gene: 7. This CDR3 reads CASRHGQAQAFF. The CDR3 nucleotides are TGTGCCAGCAGACATGGACAGGCTCAAGCTTTCTTT. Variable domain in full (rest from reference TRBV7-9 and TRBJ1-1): DTGVSQNPRHKITKRGQNVTFRCDPISEHNRLYWYRQTLGQGPEFLTYFQNEAQLEKSRLLSDRFSAERPKGSFSTLEIQRTEQGDSAMYLCASRHGQAQAFFGQGTRLTVV.